This T cell receptor beta chain was captured in a study of PD-1 blockade in classical Hodgkin lymphoma. Germline V lookup: CDR1 ENHRY, CDR2 SYGVKD. The CDR3 has 18 residues. Germline trimming cut 8 bases from V and 0 bases from J; bases unmatched to any gene: 14. Each and every patient relapsed after autologous stem cell transplantation, and patients got differing brentuximab vedotin exposure. The investigators isolated CD8+ T cells from thawed PBMCs using magnetic negative selection. This table comes from immunoSEQ multiplex PCR, and its TCRdb copy is limited to in-frame clones, with some not included. The sample consists of 25,000 to 30,000 clones, 85% to 90% of them appearing once. This clone has a single count. The target antigen is unknown. Whole-study results and caveats: Complete responders had baseline diversity similar to newly diagnosed patients.

V gene TRBV10-3 combines with J gene TRBJ1-2; TRBD1 agrees at 11 bases. The receptor was derived from a human donor with classical Hodgkin lymphoma. Source: CD8+ T cells from blood, taken at baseline. CDR3 loop: CAIFPDPGQGGPNYGYTF. As DNA, the CDR3 is TGTGCCATCTTCCCCGATCCGGGACAGGGGGGCCCTAACTATGGCTACACCTTC.